These T cell receptor beta chains were read from a single sample in a study of blood T cell repertoires in COVID-19. Generated by immunoSEQ multiplex PCR, the TCRdb table keeps only in-frame clones and is missing some. This sample yields around 480,000 clones, of which 87% are seen a single time; 0.7% belongs to the top ten. Sequencing was performed on PBMCs or T cells enriched from blood (not recorded which). Receptors were obtained from a woman under 30 who had recovered from COVID-19. The CDR3 runs from the conserved cysteine through the conserved F or W. The order of the fields is D gene, V gene, clone size, J gene, CDR3 protein, CDR3 DNA. A D gene is named only where the DNA matches it firmly. Rows may omit the clone size; those that give it use once, few, many or a size class.

d_gene: TRBD1; v_gene: TRBV25-1; abundance: NA; j_gene: TRBJ1-4; CDR3aa: CASSVDRTGNEKLFF; CDR3nt: TGTGCCAGCAGTGTGGACAGGACGGGAAATGAAAAACTGTTTTTT
d_gene: NA; v_gene: TRBV28; abundance: NA; j_gene: TRBJ1-1; CDR3aa: CASSLSQGGTEAFF; CDR3nt: TGTGCCAGCAGTTTATCCCAGGGCGGCACTGAAGCTTTCTTT
d_gene: TRBD2; v_gene: TRBV5-1; abundance: NA; j_gene: TRBJ2-5; CDR3aa: CASSWTGGGENGETQYF; CDR3nt: TGCGCCAGCAGCTGGACCGGCGGGGGAGAAAATGGGGAGACCCAGTACTTC
d_gene: NA; v_gene: TRBV2; abundance: NA; j_gene: TRBJ2-3; CDR3aa: CASSEEGTDTQYF; CDR3nt: TGTGCCAGCAGTGAAGAGGGGACAGATACGCAGTATTTT
d_gene: NA; v_gene: TRBV30; abundance: NA; j_gene: TRBJ2-3; CDR3aa: CAWQSGRTTDTQYF; CDR3nt: TGTGCCTGGCAGTCAGGGCGGACCACAGATACGCAGTATTTT
d_gene: TRBD1; v_gene: TRBV2; abundance: NA; j_gene: TRBJ1-5; CDR3aa: CASSKTGTQPQHF; CDR3nt: TGTGCCAGCAGTAAGACAGGGACTCAGCCCCAGCATTTT
d_gene: NA; v_gene: TRBV2; abundance: NA; j_gene: TRBJ2-7; CDR3aa: CASSEDGQLRYEQYF; CDR3nt: TGTGCCAGCAGTGAAGACGGACAGCTACGCTACGAGCAGTACTTC
d_gene: NA; v_gene: TRBV14; abundance: once; j_gene: TRBJ2-2; CDR3aa: CASSQDGAANTGELFF; CDR3nt: TGTGCCAGCAGCCAAGATGGGGCGGCAAACACCGGGGAGCTGTTTTTT
d_gene: NA; v_gene: TRBV7-8; abundance: NA; j_gene: TRBJ1-1; CDR3aa: CASSLHGWGRGDTEAFF; CDR3nt: TGTGCCAGCAGCTTACACGGGTGGGGGCGAGGGGACACTGAAGCTTTCTTT
d_gene: TRBD1; v_gene: TRBV18; abundance: NA; j_gene: TRBJ1-1; CDR3aa: CASSSDRGTAFF; CDR3nt: TGTGCCAGCTCATCCGACAGGGGGACAGCTTTCTTT
d_gene: NA; v_gene: TRBV5-5; abundance: NA; j_gene: TRBJ1-2; CDR3aa: CASSLAGFDNYGYTF; CDR3nt: TGTGCCAGCAGCTTGGCAGGGTTTGATAACTATGGCTACACCTTC
d_gene: NA; v_gene: TRBV19; abundance: NA; j_gene: TRBJ2-1; CDR3aa: CASPQRPCRSYNEQFF; CDR3nt: TGTGCCAGTCCTCAACGTCCCTGCAGATCCTACAATGAGCAGTTCTTC
d_gene: NA; v_gene: TRBV2; abundance: NA; j_gene: TRBJ2-7; CDR3aa: CASSFSRVTYEQYF; CDR3nt: TGTGCCAGCAGTTTCAGCAGGGTGACCTACGAGCAGTACTTC
d_gene: NA; v_gene: TRBV28; abundance: NA; j_gene: TRBJ1-6; CDR3aa: CASSLSYRFRAGDSPLHF; CDR3nt: TGTGCCAGCAGTTTATCGTATAGATTCAGGGCTGGGGATTCACCCCTCCACTTT
d_gene: NA; v_gene: TRBV5-1; abundance: NA; j_gene: TRBJ1-2; CDR3aa: CASSPDEGSTYGYTF; CDR3nt: TGCGCCAGCAGCCCCGACGAGGGAAGTACCTATGGCTACACCTTC
d_gene: TRBD1; v_gene: TRBV25-1; abundance: NA; j_gene: TRBJ1-4; CDR3aa: CASSPVPGQGGEKLFF; CDR3nt: TGTGCCAGCAGTCCGGTACCGGGACAGGGAGGTGAAAAACTGTTTTTT
d_gene: NA; v_gene: TRBV5-6; abundance: few; j_gene: TRBJ2-2; CDR3aa: CASSLHTGELFF; CDR3nt: TGTGCCAGCAGCCTCCACACCGGGGAGCTGTTTTTT
d_gene: NA; v_gene: TRBV29-1; abundance: few; j_gene: TRBJ2-7; CDR3aa: CSVNREGGEQYF; CDR3nt: TGCAGCGTCAATCGGGAAGGGGGCGAGCAGTACTTC
d_gene: NA; v_gene: TRBV7-9; abundance: NA; j_gene: TRBJ1-6; CDR3aa: CASSLASAGYNSPLHF; CDR3nt: TGTGCCAGCAGCTTAGCGTCGGCGGGTTATAATTCACCCCTCCACTTT
d_gene: NA; v_gene: TRBV13; abundance: NA; j_gene: TRBJ2-3; CDR3aa: CASSSGHGDTQYF; CDR3nt: TGTGCCAGCAGCTCAGGCCACGGAGATACGCAGTATTTT
d_gene: TRBD1; v_gene: TRBV6-5; abundance: once; j_gene: TRBJ1-1; CDR3aa: CASSPRTGRAEAFF; CDR3nt: TGTGCCAGCAGCCCCCGGACAGGTAGGGCTGAAGCTTTCTTT
d_gene: TRBD1; v_gene: TRBV19; abundance: NA; j_gene: TRBJ1-2; CDR3aa: CASSIGTVYGYTF; CDR3nt: TGTGCCAGTAGTATTGGGACAGTGTATGGCTACACCTTC
d_gene: TRBD1; v_gene: TRBV6-2/TRBV6-3; abundance: NA; j_gene: TRBJ1-5; CDR3aa: CASSYSIPGGGQPQHF; CDR3nt: TGTGCCAGCAGTTACTCGATTCCAGGGGGCGGGCAGCCCCAGCATTTT
d_gene: NA; v_gene: TRBV11-3; abundance: NA; j_gene: TRBJ2-7; CDR3aa: CASSLGRENEQYF; CDR3nt: TGTGCCAGCAGCTTAGGCAGGGAAAACGAGCAGTACTTC
d_gene: NA; v_gene: TRBV24-1; abundance: NA; j_gene: TRBJ2-7; CDR3aa: CATSGRVNEQYF; CDR3nt: TGTGCCACCAGTGGGAGGGTCAACGAGCAGTACTTC
d_gene: TRBD1; v_gene: TRBV28; abundance: NA; j_gene: TRBJ1-2; CDR3aa: CASSTGGADYGYTF; CDR3nt: TGTGCCAGCAGTACAGGGGGCGCGGACTATGGCTACACCTTC
d_gene: NA; v_gene: TRBV4-2; abundance: NA; j_gene: TRBJ2-7; CDR3aa: CASSQDGGHTLGEQYF; CDR3nt: TGTGCCAGCAGCCAAGATGGAGGCCACACCTTGGGCGAGCAGTACTTC
d_gene: TRBD1; v_gene: TRBV7-3; abundance: NA; j_gene: TRBJ2-7; CDR3aa: CASSPGTGLSYEQYF; CDR3nt: TGTGCCAGCAGCCCTGGGACAGGCTTGTCCTACGAGCAGTACTTC
d_gene: NA; v_gene: TRBV28; abundance: NA; j_gene: TRBJ1-2; CDR3aa: CASSLWGLTAGYTF; CDR3nt: TGTGCCAGCAGTTTATGGGGACTTACGGCCGGCTACACCTTC
d_gene: NA; v_gene: TRBV25-1; abundance: NA; j_gene: TRBJ1-5; CDR3aa: CASSEVGGYNQPQHF; CDR3nt: TGTGCCAGCAGTGAAGTTGGAGGGTACAATCAGCCCCAGCATTTT
d_gene: NA; v_gene: TRBV5-1; abundance: NA; j_gene: TRBJ2-5; CDR3aa: CASSLNSPGGETQYF; CDR3nt: TGCGCCAGCAGCTTGAATAGCCCCGGAGGGGAGACCCAGTACTTC
d_gene: NA; v_gene: TRBV2; abundance: NA; j_gene: TRBJ2-4; CDR3aa: CASSVSGNIQYF; CDR3nt: TGTGCCAGCAGTGTGTCCGGGAACATTCAGTACTTC
d_gene: NA; v_gene: TRBV29-1; abundance: NA; j_gene: TRBJ1-4; CDR3aa: CSVVAGKKLFF; CDR3nt: TGCAGCGTTGTCGCGGGAAAAAAACTGTTTTTT
d_gene: NA; v_gene: TRBV7-6; abundance: NA; j_gene: TRBJ1-5; CDR3aa: CASSLGGQNQPQHF; CDR3nt: TGTGCCAGCAGCTTGGGAGGCCAAAATCAGCCCCAGCATTTT
d_gene: TRBD1; v_gene: TRBV2; abundance: NA; j_gene: TRBJ1-1; CDR3aa: CASSRDRQKTEAFF; CDR3nt: TGTGCCAGCAGCCGGGACAGGCAAAAGACTGAAGCTTTCTTT
d_gene: NA; v_gene: TRBV19; abundance: NA; j_gene: TRBJ1-5; CDR3aa: CASSRGGSNQPQHF; CDR3nt: TGTGCCAGCTCCAGGGGCGGGAGCAATCAGCCCCAGCATTTT
d_gene: NA; v_gene: TRBV19; abundance: NA; j_gene: TRBJ1-1; CDR3aa: CASTPEGGEAFF; CDR3nt: TGTGCCAGTACCCCCGAGGGGGGGGAAGCTTTCTTT
d_gene: TRBD1; v_gene: TRBV2; abundance: NA; j_gene: TRBJ1-2; CDR3aa: CASTPTGVNYGYTF; CDR3nt: TGTGCCAGCACCCCGACAGGGGTCAACTATGGCTACACCTTC
d_gene: TRBD1; v_gene: TRBV5-1; abundance: once; j_gene: TRBJ2-5; CDR3aa: CASSSSGGPGETQYF; CDR3nt: TGCGCCAGCAGCTCCTCAGGGGGTCCGGGGGAGACCCAGTACTTC
d_gene: TRBD1; v_gene: TRBV5-4; abundance: NA; j_gene: TRBJ1-1; CDR3aa: CASSPPDRGEEAFF; CDR3nt: TGTGCCAGCAGCCCCCCAGACAGGGGAGAAGAAGCTTTCTTT
d_gene: NA; v_gene: TRBV6-1; abundance: few; j_gene: TRBJ2-7; CDR3aa: CASSEDGGGVYEQYF; CDR3nt: TGTGCCAGCAGTGAAGACGGGGGAGGCGTCTACGAGCAGTACTTC
d_gene: TRBD2; v_gene: TRBV11-2; abundance: NA; j_gene: TRBJ2-3; CDR3aa: CASSFEGSGGPTDTQYF; CDR3nt: TGTGCCAGCAGCTTTGAGGGTAGCGGGGGGCCCACAGATACGCAGTATTTT
d_gene: NA; v_gene: TRBV18; abundance: NA; j_gene: TRBJ2-3; CDR3aa: CASSENTDTQYF; CDR3nt: TGTGCCAGCTCAGAGAACACAGATACGCAGTATTTT
d_gene: TRBD1; v_gene: TRBV4-1; abundance: NA; j_gene: TRBJ1-2; CDR3aa: CASSQGTGKRGYTF; CDR3nt: TGCGCCAGCAGCCAAGGGACAGGGAAGAGAGGCTACACCTTC
d_gene: NA; v_gene: TRBV6-1; abundance: NA; j_gene: TRBJ2-1; CDR3aa: CASSETLASHNEQFF; CDR3nt: TGTGCCAGCAGTGAAACCCTAGCGTCCCACAATGAGCAGTTCTTC
d_gene: TRBD1; v_gene: TRBV5-4; abundance: NA; j_gene: TRBJ2-7; CDR3aa: CASSLAGDRGYEQYF; CDR3nt: TGTGCCAGCAGCTTAGCCGGAGACAGGGGCTACGAGCAGTACTTC
d_gene: TRBD1; v_gene: TRBV5-1; abundance: NA; j_gene: TRBJ2-7; CDR3aa: CASSFNRGSYEQYF; CDR3nt: TGCGCCAGCAGCTTCAACAGGGGATCCTACGAGCAGTACTTC
d_gene: TRBD2; v_gene: TRBV9; abundance: NA; j_gene: TRBJ2-3; CDR3aa: CASSVTSGRDTQYF; CDR3nt: TGTGCCAGCAGCGTGACTAGCGGGAGGGATACGCAGTATTTT
d_gene: NA; v_gene: TRBV15; abundance: NA; j_gene: TRBJ1-2; CDR3aa: CATSRDLIGGFGYTF; CDR3nt: TGTGCCACCAGCAGAGATCTGATCGGGGGATTTGGCTACACCTTC
d_gene: NA; v_gene: TRBV5-8; abundance: NA; j_gene: TRBJ1-2; CDR3aa: CASSWTFRGGYTF; CDR3nt: TGTGCCAGCAGTTGGACCTTCCGGGGGGGCTACACCTTC
d_gene: NA; v_gene: TRBV6-5; abundance: once; j_gene: TRBJ1-3; CDR3aa: CASHGSLLSGNTIYF; CDR3nt: TGTGCCAGCCACGGGAGTCTGCTCTCTGGAAACACCATATATTTT
d_gene: NA; v_gene: TRBV2; abundance: NA; j_gene: TRBJ1-5; CDR3aa: CASSPHGGDGPQHF; CDR3nt: TGTGCCAGCTCACCACACGGGGGGGACGGGCCCCAGCATTTT
d_gene: NA; v_gene: TRBV25-1; abundance: NA; j_gene: TRBJ2-5; CDR3aa: CASMEGAVETQYF; CDR3nt: TGTGCCAGCATGGAGGGGGCCGTAGAGACCCAGTACTTC
d_gene: TRBD2; v_gene: TRBV5-1; abundance: NA; j_gene: TRBJ2-7; CDR3aa: CASSRTSGGTYEQYF; CDR3nt: TGCGCCAGCAGCCGGACTAGCGGGGGTACCTACGAGCAGTACTTC
d_gene: TRBD1; v_gene: TRBV4-1; abundance: NA; j_gene: TRBJ1-4; CDR3aa: CASSPQGIDEKLFF; CDR3nt: TGCGCCAGCAGCCCACAGGGGATAGATGAAAAACTGTTTTTT
d_gene: TRBD2; v_gene: TRBV27; abundance: NA; j_gene: TRBJ2-6; CDR3aa: CASSLWDYSGANVLTF; CDR3nt: TGTGCCAGCAGTTTATGGGACTATTCTGGGGCCAACGTCCTGACTTTC
d_gene: NA; v_gene: TRBV7-9; abundance: NA; j_gene: TRBJ1-5; CDR3aa: CASSLSQLAPQHF; CDR3nt: TGTGCCAGCAGCTTAAGTCAGTTGGCGCCCCAGCATTTT